These 20 T cell receptor beta chains share one sample of origin, sequenced in a study of blood T cell repertoires in COVID-19. The table came from immunoSEQ multiplex PCR; TCRdb's copy has only in-frame clones and leaves some out. Found here are roughly 80,000 clones, 85% to 95% of them singletons; the top ten hold roughly 1.7%. Sequenced sample: peripheral blood. The receptor source for this set is a man between 60 and 75 years old with acute or convalescent COVID-19.

CDR3 loop: CASSPRGLNYGYTF. CDR3 sequence (DNA): TGTGCCAGCAGCCCGAGGGGACTCAACTATGGCTACACCTTC. The rearrangement uses TRBV5-6 and TRBJ1-2, with D perhaps TRBD1 (5 bases). Deletions cut 4 bases from V and 2 bases from J, with 12 bases between. Looked up from germline, CDR1 is SGHDT and CDR2 is YYEEEE. This CDR3 is built from 14 residues.

J is TRBJ2-7 and V is TRBV30; TRBD1 matches 8 bases. Germline CDR1 and CDR2: GTSNPN and SVGIG (reference sequence). There are 12 residues in the CDR3. V lost 8 bases to trimming and J lost 6 bases; unmatched junction nucleotides: 9. DNA for the CDR3: TGTGCCCTCGGACAGGGTTTTGGCGAGCAGTACTTC. Its protein is CALGQGFGEQYF.

The J gene is TRBJ1-1, the V gene TRBV6-5; D gene uncertain. The germline V gene encodes CDR1 MNHEY and CDR2 SVGAGI. Trimming removed 2 bases from V and 1 base from J, with 8 bases in between. The CDR3 contains 14 residues. The CDR3: CASSYDAGNTEAFF. CDR3 DNA: TGTGCCAGCAGTTACGACGCGGGGAACACTGAAGCTTTCTTT.

The CDR3 coding sequence is TGTGCCAGCAGTTTTGCAGGGGTGACCGGGGAGCTGTTTTTT. This translates into CASSFAGVTGELFF. This rearrangement joins TRBV27 to TRBJ2-2, with D perhaps TRBD1 (6 bases). The CDR3 covers 14 residues. CDR1 and CDR2 from the germline V gene are MNHEY and SMNVEV (reference sequence). The germline V and J ends were trimmed by 3 bases and 5 bases, with 10 bases remaining between them.

This chain uses TRBV7-9 with TRBJ2-2; D is perhaps TRBD1 (6 bases). This CDR3 comprises 13 residues. Trimming took off 11 bases at V and 6 bases at J, with 16 bases between the two ends. The germline CDR1 and CDR2 sequences are SEHNR and FQNEAQ (reference sequence). The CDR3 DNA reads TGTGCCGGACGACAGGAGAGGTCCGGGGAGCTGTTTTTT. Protein: CAGRQERSGELFF. The full variable domain, rest sourced from reference TRBV7-9 and TRBJ2-2, is DTGVSQNPRHKITKRGQNVTFRCDPISEHNRLYWYRQTLGQGPEFLTYFQNEAQLEKSRLLSDRFSAERPKGSFSTLEIQRTEQGDSAMYLCAGRQERSGELFFGEGSRLTVL.

The CDR3 sequence is CASGLGYRVTEAFF. The CDR3 DNA is TGTGCTAGTGGTTTGGGTTACAGGGTCACTGAAGCTTTCTTT. The V gene is TRBV12-5, the J gene TRBJ1-1; TRBD1 might be the D (6 bases). Germline CDR1 LGHNT, CDR2 FRNRAP. The CDR3 spans 14 residues. V lost 1 base and J lost 4, with 10 bases in between.

V is TRBV9 and J is TRBJ1-1, with a tentative D call TRBD1 (6 bases). The CDR3 sequence is 13 residues long. Trimming removed 3 bases from V and 7 bases from J, with 13 bases in between. Germline V gene lookup returns CDR1 SGDLS and CDR2 YYNGEE. The chain's CDR3 is CASSEGTLGEAFF. DNA for the CDR3: TGTGCCAGCAGCGAGGGGACACTTGGTGAAGCTTTCTTT. The variable domain in full, with the rest retrieved from reference TRBV9 and TRBJ1-1, is DSGVTQTPKHLITATGQRVTLRCSPRSGDLSVYWYQQSLDQGLQFLIQYYNGEERAKGNILERFSAQQFPDLHSELNLSSLELGDSALYFCASSEGTLGEAFFGQGTRLTVV.

This clone was observed once. The CDR3 DNA follows: TGTGCCACCAGCAGAGAGGGGACTAAGGGTGAAAAACTGTTTTTT. It translates to CATSREGTKGEKLFF. The chain uses TRBV15 and TRBJ1-4; weak D call: TRBD1 (5 bases). V shed 0 bases and J shed 7 bases, with 12 bases lying between them. Germline V gene data show CDR1 as LNHNV and CDR2 as YYDKDF (reference sequence). CDR3 length: 15 amino acids.

The rearrangement joins TRBV27 to TRBJ1-5; tentatively, D is TRBD1 (5 bases). This CDR3 contains 16 residues. Trimming cost V 3 bases and J 7 bases, with 19 bases left between them. Germline CDR1 and CDR2: MNHEY and SMNVEV (reference sequence). The DNA for the CDR3 is TGTGCCAGCAGTTTCACTGTTGCGGGGCCAGGGCAGCCCCAGCATTTT. This gives the protein CASSFTVAGPGQPQHF.

J is TRBJ1-2 and V is TRBV6-5; D is perhaps TRBD1 (6 bases). The CDR3 length is 15 residues. In germline, CDR1 is MNHEY, CDR2 SVGAGI. V was trimmed by 0 bases and J by 3 bases, leaving 11 bases between them. The CDR3 loop reads CASSYSGAADYGYTF. The DNA of the CDR3 is TGTGCCAGCAGTTACTCGGGGGCGGCGGACTATGGCTACACCTTC.

This chain uses TRBV28 with TRBJ1-2; D not certain. The CDR3 is made up of 11 amino acids. Germline CDR1 is MDHEN and CDR2 is SYDVKM. V lost 4 bases to trimming and J lost 2 bases, with 2 bases between them. DNA for the CDR3: TGTGCCAGCAGTTCAAACTATGGCTACACCTTC. Its translation: CASSSNYGYTF.

This clone has only one observation. The J gene is TRBJ2-6, the V gene TRBV5-4; 9 bases map to TRBD1. CDR1 and CDR2 from the germline V gene are SGHNT and YYREEE (reference sequence). Trimming took 3 bases from V and 0 from J; bases not matched to a gene: 4. The CDR3 runs to 17 residues. In nucleotides, the CDR3 is TGTGCCAGCAGCTCGGGACAGGGATTCTCTGGGGCCAACGTCCTGACTTTC. Its translation: CASSSGQGFSGANVLTF.

The genes are TRBV10-3 and TRBJ2-1; 8 bases match TRBD2. After removal of 6 bases from V and 8 bases from J, the junction contained 15 bases not matched to a gene. Germline assignment: CDR1 ENHRY and CDR2 SYGVKD. This CDR3 comprises 16 residues. Written as DNA, the CDR3 is TGTGCCATCAGCGAACTAGGACTAGCTTCGTCGGATGAGCAGTTCTTC. This encodes CAISELGLASSDEQFF.

The V and J genes are TRBV7-9 and TRBJ2-3; D possibly corresponds to TRBD1 (6 bases). Trimming took off 3 bases at V and 0 bases at J, with 10 bases between the two ends. This CDR3 has 15 residues. The germline gives CDR1 SEHNR, CDR2 FQNEAQ (reference sequence). DNA of the CDR3: TGTGCCAGCAGCTTCTCAGGGGATAGCACAGATACGCAGTATTTT. Amino acid sequence: CASSFSGDSTDTQYF.

The rearrangement uses TRBV6-5 and TRBJ2-1, with 7 bases matching TRBD2. V lost 5 bases and J lost 5; bases outside the gene matches: 3. Germline CDR1 reads MNHEY; CDR2 reads SVGAGI. The CDR3 contains 13 residues. Here the CDR3 reads CASSRGRDNEQFF. The CDR3 DNA follows: TGTGCCAGCAGTCGGGGGAGGGACAATGAGCAGTTCTTC.

This chain connects TRBV27 to TRBJ1-5; the D is unclear. V was trimmed by 8 bases and J by 1 base, leaving 15 bases between them. The germline V gene encodes CDR1 MNHEY and CDR2 SMNVEV (reference sequence). The CDR3 has 15 amino acids. This chain's CDR3 is CASQKVPNSNQPQHF. Written as DNA, the CDR3 is TGTGCCAGCCAAAAAGTCCCTAACAGCAATCAGCCCCAGCATTTT.

The DNA of the CDR3 is TGTGCCAGCAGTGAAGTAAGGGGTTCCTACAATGAGCAGTTCTTC. The encoded protein is CASSEVRGSYNEQFF. This chain joins TRBV6-1 and TRBJ2-1, with a tentative D call TRBD1 (5 bases). From germline, CDR1 is MNHNS and CDR2 SASEGT. The CDR3 runs 15 residues. Trimming left V 1 base short and J 1 base short, with 8 bases between.

The rearrangement links TRBV10-3 to TRBJ2-6, with 8 bases aligning to TRBD1. Unmatched junction bases numbered 6, after V lost 5 bases and J lost 0 bases. Germline CDR1 ENHRY, CDR2 SYGVKD. CDR3 length: 17 residues. As DNA, the CDR3 is TGTGCCATCAGTCCGGGACAGGTATACTCTGGGGCCAACGTCCTGACTTTC. Protein product: CAISPGQVYSGANVLTF.

The chain employs TRBV5-1 and TRBJ2-7; TRBD2 matches at 7 bases. After removal of 0 bases from V and 4 bases from J, the junction contained 13 bases not matched to a gene. CDR3 length: 17 amino acids. Germline V gene lookup returns CDR1 SGHRS and CDR2 YFSETQ. CDR3 nucleotide sequence: TGCGCCAGCAGCTTGGAGCCGGCGGGAGAGTTGAGTTACGAGCAGTACTTC. Translated, it gives CASSLEPAGELSYEQYF.

This chain uses TRBV7-8 with TRBJ2-7, with a possible D match to TRBD2 (6 bases). Trimming removed 0 bases at V and 2 bases at J, with 11 bases between. This CDR3 is built from 15 residues. Per the germline V gene, CDR1 is SGHVS and CDR2 is FQNEAQ. The CDR3 DNA follows: TGTGCCAGCAGCTTAGCCGGGGACTGGACCTACGAGCAGTACTTC. Translating gives CASSLAGDWTYEQYF.